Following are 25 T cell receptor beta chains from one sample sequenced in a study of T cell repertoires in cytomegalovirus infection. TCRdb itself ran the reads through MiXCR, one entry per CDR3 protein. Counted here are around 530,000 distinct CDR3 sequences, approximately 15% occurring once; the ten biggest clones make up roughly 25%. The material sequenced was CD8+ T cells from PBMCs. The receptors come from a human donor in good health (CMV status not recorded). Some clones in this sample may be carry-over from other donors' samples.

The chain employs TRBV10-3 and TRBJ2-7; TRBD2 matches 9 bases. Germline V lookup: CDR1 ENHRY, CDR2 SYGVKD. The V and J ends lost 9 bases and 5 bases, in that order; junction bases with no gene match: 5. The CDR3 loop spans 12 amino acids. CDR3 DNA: TGTGCCATAGGGGCGGGGGGGGACGAGCAGTACTTC. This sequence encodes CAIGAGGDEQYF.

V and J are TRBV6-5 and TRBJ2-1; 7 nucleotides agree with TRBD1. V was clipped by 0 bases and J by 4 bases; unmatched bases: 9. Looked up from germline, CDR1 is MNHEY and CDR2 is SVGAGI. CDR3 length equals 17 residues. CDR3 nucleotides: TGTGCCAGCAGTTACTCGTCCGGGACAGAAATTTACAATGAGCAGTTCTTC. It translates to CASSYSSGTEIYNEQFF.

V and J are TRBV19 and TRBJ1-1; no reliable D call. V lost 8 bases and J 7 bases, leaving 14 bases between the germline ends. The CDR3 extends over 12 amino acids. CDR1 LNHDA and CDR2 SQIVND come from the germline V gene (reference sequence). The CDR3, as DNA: TGTGCCAGTGGCCCAAGTGCTGGTGAAGCTTTCTTT. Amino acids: CASGPSAGEAFF.

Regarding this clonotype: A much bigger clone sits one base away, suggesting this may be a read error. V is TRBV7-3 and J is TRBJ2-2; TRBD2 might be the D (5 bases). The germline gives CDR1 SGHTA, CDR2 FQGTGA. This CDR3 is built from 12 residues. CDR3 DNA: TGTGCCAGCAGCGTGAACACCGGGGAGCTGTATTTT. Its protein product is CASSVNTGELYF.

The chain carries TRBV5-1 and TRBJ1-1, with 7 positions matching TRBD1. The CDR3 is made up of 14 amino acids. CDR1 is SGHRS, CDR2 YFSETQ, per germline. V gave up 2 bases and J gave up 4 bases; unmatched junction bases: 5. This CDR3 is CASSFPDRVTEAFF. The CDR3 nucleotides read TGCGCCAGCAGCTTTCCCGACAGGGTCACTGAAGCTTTCTTT.

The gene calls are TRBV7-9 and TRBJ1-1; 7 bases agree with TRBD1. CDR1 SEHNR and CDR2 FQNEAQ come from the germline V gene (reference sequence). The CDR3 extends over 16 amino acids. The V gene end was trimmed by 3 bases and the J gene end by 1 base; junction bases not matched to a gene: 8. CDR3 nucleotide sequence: TGTGCCAGCAGCTTGTCCAGGGGGGGGGGGAACACTGAAGCTTTCTTT. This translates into CASSLSRGGGNTEAFF.

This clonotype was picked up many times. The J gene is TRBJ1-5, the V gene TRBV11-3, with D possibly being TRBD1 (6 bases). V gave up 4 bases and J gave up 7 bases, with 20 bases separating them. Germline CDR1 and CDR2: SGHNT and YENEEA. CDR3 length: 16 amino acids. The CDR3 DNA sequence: TGTGCCAGCAGCTCTGCTCAGGGACCCAGGGGACAGCCCCAGCATTTT. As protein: CASSSAQGPRGQPQHF.

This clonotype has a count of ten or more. The CDR3 here is CASSFTGGTQPQHF. The CDR3 region has the DNA TGTGCCAGCAGTTTCACAGGGGGCACTCAGCCCCAGCATTTT. V and J are TRBV27 and TRBJ1-5; 9 positions agree with TRBD1. There are 14 residues in the CDR3. Germline-derived CDR1 and CDR2 are MNHEY and SMNVEV (reference sequence). Trimming removed 3 bases from V and 6 bases from J; junction bases left unmatched: 3.

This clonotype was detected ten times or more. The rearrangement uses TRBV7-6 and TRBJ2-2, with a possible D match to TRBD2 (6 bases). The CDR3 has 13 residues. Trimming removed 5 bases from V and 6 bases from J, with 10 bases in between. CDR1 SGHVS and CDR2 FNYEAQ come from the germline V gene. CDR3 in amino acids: CASSPGGSGELFF. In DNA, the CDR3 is TGTGCCAGCAGCCCTGGGGGGTCCGGGGAGCTGTTTTTT.

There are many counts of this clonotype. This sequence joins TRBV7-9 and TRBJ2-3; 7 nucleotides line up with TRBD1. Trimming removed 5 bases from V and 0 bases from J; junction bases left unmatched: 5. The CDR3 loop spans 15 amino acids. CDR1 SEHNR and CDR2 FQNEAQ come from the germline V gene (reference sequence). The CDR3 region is CASSPRQGSTDTQYF. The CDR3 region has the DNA TGTGCCAGCAGCCCTCGACAGGGAAGCACAGATACGCAGTATTTT.

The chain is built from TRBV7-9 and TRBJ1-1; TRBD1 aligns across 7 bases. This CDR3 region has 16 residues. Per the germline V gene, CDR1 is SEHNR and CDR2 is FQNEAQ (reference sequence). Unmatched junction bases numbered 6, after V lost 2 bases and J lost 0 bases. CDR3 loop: CASSLTPGTVNTEAFF. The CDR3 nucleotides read TGTGCCAGCAGCTTAACACCCGGGACAGTGAACACTGAAGCTTTCTTT.

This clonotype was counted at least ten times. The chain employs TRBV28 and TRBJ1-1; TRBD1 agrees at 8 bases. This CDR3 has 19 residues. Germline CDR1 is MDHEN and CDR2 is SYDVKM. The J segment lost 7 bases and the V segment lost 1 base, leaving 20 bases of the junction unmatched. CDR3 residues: CASSLSPKGRGQAESEAFF. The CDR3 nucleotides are TGTGCCAGCAGTTTATCCCCCAAAGGCCGGGGACAGGCGGAGAGTGAAGCTTTCTTT.

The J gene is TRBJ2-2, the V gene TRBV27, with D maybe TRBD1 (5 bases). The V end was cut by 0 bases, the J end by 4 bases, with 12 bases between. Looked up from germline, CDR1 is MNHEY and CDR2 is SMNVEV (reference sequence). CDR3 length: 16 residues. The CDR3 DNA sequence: TGTGCCAGCAGTTTATCAGGGGATTTAGGCACCGGGGAGCTGTTTTTT. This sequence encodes CASSLSGDLGTGELFF.

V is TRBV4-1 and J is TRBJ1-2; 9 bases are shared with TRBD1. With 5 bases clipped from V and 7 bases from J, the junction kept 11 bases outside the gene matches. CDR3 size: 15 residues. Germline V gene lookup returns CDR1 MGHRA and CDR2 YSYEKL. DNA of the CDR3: TGCGCCAGCAGCTTCACCGGGACAGGGATCGGTGGCTACACCTTC. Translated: CASSFTGTGIGGYTF.

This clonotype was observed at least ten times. In DNA, the CDR3 is TGTGCCAGCAGTTTATCGTTTGGGGACTGGGTCAATCAGCCCCAGCATTTT. Translation gives CASSLSFGDWVNQPQHF. The chain employs TRBV27 and TRBJ1-5; possibly TRBD1 for D (5 bases). V gave up 0 bases and J gave up 3 bases, with 15 bases separating them. The CDR3 runs 17 residues. Germline CDR1 reads MNHEY; CDR2 reads SMNVEV (reference sequence).

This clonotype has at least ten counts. The DNA for the CDR3 is TGTGCCAGCAGCCAAGGCGGCCCTTCCACAGATACGCAGTATTTT. It translates to CASSQGGPSTDTQYF. V gene TRBV4-2 combines with J gene TRBJ2-3; D is uncertain. This CDR3 is 15 amino acids long. Germline-derived CDR1 and CDR2 are LGHNA and YNFKEQ. V was pared by 1 base and J by 2 bases, with 10 bases between.

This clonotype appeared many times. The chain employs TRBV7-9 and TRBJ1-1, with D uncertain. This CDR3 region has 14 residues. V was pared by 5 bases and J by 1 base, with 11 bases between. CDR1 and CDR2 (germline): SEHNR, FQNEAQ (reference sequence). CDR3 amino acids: CASSPWESNTEAFF. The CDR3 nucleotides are TGTGCCAGCAGCCCATGGGAGTCGAACACTGAAGCTTTCTTT.

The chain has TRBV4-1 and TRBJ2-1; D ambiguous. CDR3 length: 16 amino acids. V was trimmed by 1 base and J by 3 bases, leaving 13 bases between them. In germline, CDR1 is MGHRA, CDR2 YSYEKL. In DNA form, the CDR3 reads TGCGCCAGCAGCCAAGGAGACCGGACCAACTACAATGAGCAGTTCTTC. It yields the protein CASSQGDRTNYNEQFF.

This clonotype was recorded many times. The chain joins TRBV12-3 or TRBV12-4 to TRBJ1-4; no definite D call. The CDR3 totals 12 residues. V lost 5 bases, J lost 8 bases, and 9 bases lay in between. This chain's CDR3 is CASSLAVEKLFF. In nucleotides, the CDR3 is TGTGCCAGCAGTCTCGCGGTAGAAAAACTGTTTTTT.

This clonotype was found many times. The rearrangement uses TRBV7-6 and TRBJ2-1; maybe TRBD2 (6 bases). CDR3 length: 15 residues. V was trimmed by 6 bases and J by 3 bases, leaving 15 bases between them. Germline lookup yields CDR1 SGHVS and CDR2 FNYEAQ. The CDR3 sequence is CASSRAGEYYNEQFF. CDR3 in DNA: TGTGCCAGCAGTCGAGCGGGTGAATACTACAATGAGCAGTTCTTC. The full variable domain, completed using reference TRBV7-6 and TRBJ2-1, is GAGVSQSPRYKVTKRGQDVALRCDPISGHVSLYWYRQALGQGPEFLTYFNYEAQQDKSGLPNDRFSAERPEGSISTLTIQRTEQRDSAMYRCASSRAGEYYNEQFFGPGTRLTVL.

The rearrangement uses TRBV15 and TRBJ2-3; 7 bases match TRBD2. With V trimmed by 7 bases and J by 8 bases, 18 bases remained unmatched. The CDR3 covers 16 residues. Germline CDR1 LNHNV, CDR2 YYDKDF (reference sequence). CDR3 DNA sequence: TGTGCCACCACCGCGGGGAGGGCTGCTCGGCGGGGTACGCAGTATTTT. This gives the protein CATTAGRAARRGTQYF.

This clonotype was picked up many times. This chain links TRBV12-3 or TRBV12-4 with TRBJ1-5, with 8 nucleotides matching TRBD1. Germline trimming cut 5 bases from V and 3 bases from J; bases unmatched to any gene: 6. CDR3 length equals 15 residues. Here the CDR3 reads CASSRGQGLNQPQHF. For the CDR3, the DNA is TGTGCCAGCAGTAGAGGACAGGGACTCAATCAGCCCCAGCATTTT.

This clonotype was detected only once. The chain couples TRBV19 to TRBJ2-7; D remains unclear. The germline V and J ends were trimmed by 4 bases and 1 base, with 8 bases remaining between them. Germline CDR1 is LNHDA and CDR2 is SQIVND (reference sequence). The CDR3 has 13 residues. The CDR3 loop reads CASSKGPSYEQYF. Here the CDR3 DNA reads TGTGCCAGTAGTAAAGGCCCTTCCTACGAGCAGTACTTC.

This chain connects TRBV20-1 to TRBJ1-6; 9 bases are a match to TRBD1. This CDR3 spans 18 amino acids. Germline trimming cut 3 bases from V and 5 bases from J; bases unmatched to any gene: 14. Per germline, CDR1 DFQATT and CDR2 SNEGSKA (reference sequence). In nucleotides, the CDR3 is TGCAGTGCTAGCCCCTTATTCCGGGACAGGGAAAATAATTCACCCCTCCACTTT. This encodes CSASPLFRDRENNSPLHF.

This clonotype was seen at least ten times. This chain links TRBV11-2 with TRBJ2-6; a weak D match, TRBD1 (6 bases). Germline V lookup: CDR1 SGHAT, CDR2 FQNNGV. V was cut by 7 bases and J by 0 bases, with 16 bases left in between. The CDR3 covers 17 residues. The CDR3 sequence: CASIPGVGPSGANVLTF. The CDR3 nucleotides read TGTGCCAGCATCCCAGGGGTGGGGCCCTCTGGGGCCAACGTCCTGACTTTC.